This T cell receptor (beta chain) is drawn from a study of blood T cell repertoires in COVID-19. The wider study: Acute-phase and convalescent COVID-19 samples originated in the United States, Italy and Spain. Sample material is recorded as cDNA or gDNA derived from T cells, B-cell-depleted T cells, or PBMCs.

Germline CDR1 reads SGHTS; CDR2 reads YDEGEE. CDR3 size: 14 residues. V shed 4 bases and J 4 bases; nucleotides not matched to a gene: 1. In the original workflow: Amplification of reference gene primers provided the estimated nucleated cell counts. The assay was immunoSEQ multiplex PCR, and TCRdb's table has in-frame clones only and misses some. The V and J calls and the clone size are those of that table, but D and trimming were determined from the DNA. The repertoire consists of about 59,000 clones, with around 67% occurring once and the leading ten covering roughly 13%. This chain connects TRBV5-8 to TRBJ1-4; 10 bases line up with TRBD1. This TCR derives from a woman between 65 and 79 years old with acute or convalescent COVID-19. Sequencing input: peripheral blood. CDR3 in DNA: TGTGCCAGCAGCAGGGACAGGGGTAATGAAAAACTGTTTTTT. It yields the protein CASSRDRGNEKLFF.